One and the same sample provided the 27 T cell receptor beta chains below, sequenced in a study of T cells in Graves' hyperthyroidism and ophthalmopathy. TCR beta CDR3 sequences were amplified from RNA transcripts. The study used the HTBI primer set for a first-round RT-PCR of the TCR CDR3. One entry per CDR3 protein, called by TCRdb with MiXCR from the multiplex PCR reads. The data contain around 620,000 distinct CDR3 sequences, around 14% of them singletons. Sequencing used blood. Source of these receptors: a woman younger than 30 with Graves' ophthalmopathy.

This clonotype has a count of ten or more. The rearrangement links TRBV7-2 to TRBJ2-5, with D possibly matching TRBD1 (6 bases). Deletions cut 2 bases from V and 5 bases from J, with 12 bases between. The V gene's germline CDR1 is SGHTA and CDR2 FQGNSA. The CDR3 totals 14 residues. DNA of the CDR3: TGTGCCAGCAGCTTAAGCCCCCAGGGGGAGACCCAGTACTTC. Translation gives CASSLSPQGETQYF.

This clonotype has a count of ten or more. One end of the junction fails to match germline, which may point to a read error. The J gene is TRBJ2-3, the V gene TRBV29-1; 7 nucleotides align to TRBD1. There are 18 residues in the CDR3. Germline-derived CDR1 and CDR2 are SQVTM and ANQGSEA. As DNA, the CDR3 is TGCAGCGTTGAAGCCCCGTATGGCAGGGGGTATAGTACAGATACACAGTATTTT. The encoded protein is CSVEAPYGRGYSTDTQYF.

Regarding this clonotype: The junction shows a germline mismatch at one end, possibly a read error. The rearrangement links TRBV9 to TRBJ2-7; D unclear. Germline V gene sequence: CDR1 SGDLS, CDR2 YYNGEE. There are 12 residues in the CDR3. CDR3 sequence (DNA): TGTGCCAGCAGCCGGAGCTCCTACGGGCAGTACTTC. Its translation is CASSRSSYGQYF. Full variable domain (rest looked up from reference TRBV9 and TRBJ2-7): DSGVTQTPKHLITATGQRVTLRCSPRSGDLSVYWYQQSLDQGLQFLIQYYNGEERAKGNILERFSAQQFPDLHSELNLSSLELGDSALYFCASSRSSYGQYFGPGTRLTVT.

This clonotype was picked up many times. The chain recombines TRBV27 with TRBJ2-1, with D tentatively TRBD1 (5 bases). The CDR3 length is 12 residues. Germline values: CDR1 MNHEY, CDR2 SMNVEV (reference sequence). Trimming left V 2 bases short and J 9 bases short, with 8 bases between. Written as DNA, the CDR3 is TGTGCCAGCAGTTTAGGACATCGTGAGCAGTTCTTC. Translating it yields CASSLGHREQFF.

This clonotype came up many times. This sequence joins TRBV27 and TRBJ2-1, with D possibly called TRBD1 or TRBD2 (6 bases each). V was pared by 5 bases and J by 12 bases, with 17 bases between. Germline V gives CDR1 MNHEY, CDR2 SMNVEV (reference sequence). The CDR3 loop spans 13 amino acids. The CDR3 DNA sequence: TGTGCCAGCAGTGGGGCCGGGGGCCGGGGGCAGTTCTTC. Translating it yields CASSGAGGRGQFF.

The sample holds many counts of this clonotype. The rearrangement joins TRBV11-3 to TRBJ2-3, with D possibly TRBD2 on 6 matching bases. From germline, CDR1 is SGHNT and CDR2 YENEEA. The CDR3 consists of 14 residues. Trimming removed 1 base at V and 4 bases at J, with 9 bases between. Here the CDR3 DNA reads TGTGCCAGCAGCTTAGGTGGGGGGTCAGATACGCAGTATTTT. This codes for CASSLGGGSDTQYF.

This clonotype has a count of ten or more. This chain joins TRBV12-3 or TRBV12-4 and TRBJ1-1, with 8 positions matching TRBD1. V was pared by 3 bases and J by 5 bases, with 8 bases of the junction left unmatched. This CDR3 contains 15 residues. The CDR3 DNA is TGTGCCAGCAGTTTCTCGCCGACAGGGGAGACTGAAGCTTTCTTT. Residues: CASSFSPTGETEAFF.

This clonotype was detected many times. The rearrangement uses TRBV7-9 and TRBJ2-3; 9 nucleotides match TRBD2. Germline V CDR1 and CDR2: SEHNR, FQNEAQ (reference sequence). The CDR3 has 17 amino acids. After removal of 6 bases from V and 1 base from J, the junction contained 11 bases not matched to a gene. Written as DNA, the CDR3 is TGTGCCAGCAGTTCAAGCCGGCGGGAGGGAGGCACAGATACGCAGTATTTT. Amino acid sequence: CASSSSRREGGTDTQYF.

Ten or more counts support this clonotype. CDR3 region: CASSVDEQFF. DNA of the CDR3: TGTGCCAGCAGCGTGGATGAGCAGTTCTTC. The chain employs TRBV7-9 and TRBJ2-1; the D is unclear. Per germline, CDR1 SEHNR and CDR2 FQNEAQ (reference sequence). The CDR3 is made up of 10 amino acids. V lost 5 bases and J 8 bases, leaving 4 bases between the germline ends.

The CDR3 region has the DNA TGCGCCAGCAGTGATGTTGGCGGGACGGCGGATGAGCAGTTCTTC. It is translated as CASSDVGGTADEQFF. The V gene is TRBV10-2, the J gene TRBJ2-1; D possibly corresponds to TRBD2 (6 bases). The V end was cut by 3 bases, the J end by 8 bases, with 17 bases between. There are 15 residues in the CDR3. Germline assignment: CDR1 WSHSY and CDR2 SAAADI.

In its sample, this clonotype was seen many times. The genes are TRBV12-3 or TRBV12-4 and TRBJ2-1; 7 bases line up with TRBD1. CDR3 length: 16 residues. The V and J ends lost 0 bases and 9 bases, in that order; junction bases with no gene match: 11. The CDR3 loop is CASSLARQGGVGEQFF. CDR3 bases: TGTGCCAGCAGTTTAGCGCGACAGGGTGGAGTGGGTGAGCAGTTCTTC.

This clonotype showed up just a few times. The V call is TRBV7-9, the J call TRBJ2-7, with 7 bases identical to TRBD1. This CDR3 comprises 15 residues. CDR1 is SEHNR and CDR2 is FQNEAQ in the germline V gene (reference sequence). The V gene end was trimmed by 3 bases and the J gene end by 3 bases; junction bases not matched to a gene: 8. CDR3 bases: TGTGCCAGCAGCTTTGGCTCGACAGGGAACTACGAGCAGTACTTC. It codes for CASSFGSTGNYEQYF.

This clonotype was seen ten or more times. The chain couples TRBV11-3 to TRBJ2-5; 11 bases fit TRBD2. The length of the CDR3 is 17 residues. Germline loops: CDR1 SGHNT, CDR2 YENEEA. The V and J ends lost 5 bases and 3 bases, in that order; junction bases with no gene match: 11. In DNA, the CDR3 is TGTGCCAGCAGCCTCTCCGACTTGGGACTAGCGGAAGAGACCCAGTACTTC. The encoded protein is CASSLSDLGLAEETQYF.

This clonotype was seen a few times. The rearrangement joins TRBV12-3 or TRBV12-4 to TRBJ1-4; D is ambiguous. V shed 8 bases and J shed 1 base, with 5 bases lying between them. The CDR3 totals 12 residues. CDR3 residues: CASCVTNEKLFF. The CDR3 nucleotides read TGTGCCAGCTGTGTAACTAATGAAAAACTGTTTTTT.

This clonotype was seen more than once but under ten times. V is TRBV7-9 and J is TRBJ2-7; 7 nucleotides line up with TRBD1. Trimming at V came to 5 bases and at J to 5 bases, leaving 12 bases not matched to a gene. CDR3 size: 15 residues. CDR1 is SEHNR and CDR2 is FQNEAQ in the germline V gene (reference sequence). CDR3 DNA: TGTGCCAGCAGCCCCCGACAGGGCATGACGCACGAGCAGTACTTC. Residues: CASSPRQGMTHEQYF.

This clonotype was counted a few times. The V gene is TRBV11-2, the J gene TRBJ1-3, with D possibly TRBD1 on 5 matching bases. CDR3 size: 15 residues. Trimming removed 5 bases at V and 9 bases at J, with 20 bases between. CDR1 is SGHAT, CDR2 FQNNGV, per germline. CDR3 coding DNA: TGTGCCAGCAGCGTCCGGGACCGTTCCCCAAGCACCATATATTTT. Translation gives CASSVRDRSPSTIYF.

The chain recombines TRBV3-1 with TRBJ2-7, with 8 bases aligning to TRBD2. V shed 0 bases, J shed 5 bases, and the junction held 9 bases outside the gene matches. Germline lookup yields CDR1 LGHDT and CDR2 YNNKEL (reference sequence). This CDR3 has 16 residues. CDR3 in DNA: TGTGCCAGCAGCCAAGATACAACGGGAGGGCCCCACGAGCAGTACTTC. It is translated as CASSQDTTGGPHEQYF.

This clonotype has a handful of counts. This rearrangement joins TRBV4-1 to TRBJ1-4; D is perhaps TRBD1 (5 bases). This CDR3 is 15 amino acids long. V was trimmed by 1 base and J by 0 bases, leaving 6 bases between them. In germline, CDR1 is MGHRA, CDR2 YSYEKL. The CDR3 coding sequence is TGCGCCAGCAGCCAAGGGACAACAACTAATGAAAAACTGTTTTTT. Protein sequence: CASSQGTTTNEKLFF.

This clonotype has a count of ten or more. The chain recombines TRBV7-9 with TRBJ1-4, with 7 bases matching TRBD1. Germline V gene sequence: CDR1 SEHNR, CDR2 FQNEAQ (reference sequence). J lost 7 bases, V lost 2 bases, and 4 bases had no gene match. This CDR3 spans 14 amino acids. In nucleotides, the CDR3 is TGTGCCAGCAGCTTAACACAGGGGATTGAAAAACTGTTTTTT. Protein sequence: CASSLTQGIEKLFF.

This clonotype was seen many times. This chain uses TRBV29-1 with TRBJ2-3; weak D call: TRBD2 (6 bases). This CDR3 is 14 amino acids long. In germline, CDR1 is SQVTM, CDR2 ANQGSEA. Trimming shortened V by 2 bases and J by 2 bases, and 11 bases separated the two germline ends. The CDR3 sequence: CSVESSANTDTQYF. The CDR3 coding sequence is TGCAGCGTTGAATCTAGCGCAAACACAGATACGCAGTATTTT.

This clonotype was observed at least ten times. This chain joins TRBV24-1 and TRBJ2-3; D unresolved. The CDR3 is 14 residues long. The V gene lost 4 bases and the J gene lost 3 bases, with 10 bases spanning the gap. The germline gives CDR1 KGHDR, CDR2 SFDVKD. CDR3 protein: CATSDPKGTDTQYF. For the CDR3, the DNA is TGTGCCACCAGTGACCCCAAAGGGACAGATACGCAGTATTTT.

This clonotype occurred many times. This chain uses TRBV7-9 with TRBJ2-3; 10 bases fit TRBD2. Germline trimming cut 5 bases from V and 5 bases from J; bases unmatched to any gene: 7. Germline V gives CDR1 SEHNR, CDR2 FQNEAQ (reference sequence). CDR3 length: 15 amino acids. The CDR3 DNA sequence: TGTGCCAGCAGCATCACTAGCGGGATGAGAGATACGCAGTATTTT. Translation gives CASSITSGMRDTQYF.

The gene calls are TRBV18 and TRBJ1-1; D remains unclear. The CDR3 consists of 16 residues. V lost 0 bases and J 4 bases, leaving 15 bases between the germline ends. Germline V gene data show CDR1 as KGHSH and CDR2 as LQKENI. The CDR3 DNA sequence: TGTGCCAGCTCACCACCGAGTCCGGTTCGGGGCACTGAAGCTTTCTTT. Its protein is CASSPPSPVRGTEAFF.

The DNA for the CDR3 is TGTGCCAGCAGGATGTGGGCGGCCGGGGAGCTGTTTTTT. It encodes CASRMWAAGELFF. The rearrangement links TRBV27 to TRBJ2-2; D is undetermined. The CDR3 length is 13 residues. Trimming pared 6 bases from V and 6 bases from J, leaving 11 bases between. Germline lookup yields CDR1 MNHEY and CDR2 SMNVEV (reference sequence).

This clonotype has a count of ten or more. V and J are TRBV20-1 and TRBJ2-1; D may be TRBD2 (5 bases). Trimming shortened V by 5 bases and J by 4 bases, and 15 bases separated the two germline ends. The length of the CDR3 is 14 residues. Germline V gene lookup returns CDR1 DFQATT and CDR2 SNEGSKA (reference sequence). The CDR3 DNA follows: TGCAGTGCTTCGGGGTCGGTGGCTTACAATGAGCAGTTCTTC. Translated, it gives CSASGSVAYNEQFF.

V is TRBV2 and J is TRBJ2-1, with 10 positions matching TRBD1. Trimming at V came to 3 bases and at J to 7 bases, leaving 3 bases not matched to a gene. Germline values: CDR1 SNHLY, CDR2 FYNNEI. The CDR3 loop spans 14 amino acids. CDR3 nucleotide sequence: TGTGCCAGCAGTGAGACAGGGGGCGTGAATGAGCAGTTCTTC. Translated, it gives CASSETGGVNEQFF.

The V call is TRBV4-1, the J call TRBJ2-7; no firm D call. With 0 bases removed from V and 4 bases from J, the gap between germline ends came to 7 bases. The germline CDR1 and CDR2 sequences are MGHRA and YSYEKL. The CDR3 spans 13 residues. The CDR3 loop reads CASSQEDQYEQYF. CDR3 bases: TGCGCCAGCAGCCAAGAGGACCAATACGAGCAGTACTTC.